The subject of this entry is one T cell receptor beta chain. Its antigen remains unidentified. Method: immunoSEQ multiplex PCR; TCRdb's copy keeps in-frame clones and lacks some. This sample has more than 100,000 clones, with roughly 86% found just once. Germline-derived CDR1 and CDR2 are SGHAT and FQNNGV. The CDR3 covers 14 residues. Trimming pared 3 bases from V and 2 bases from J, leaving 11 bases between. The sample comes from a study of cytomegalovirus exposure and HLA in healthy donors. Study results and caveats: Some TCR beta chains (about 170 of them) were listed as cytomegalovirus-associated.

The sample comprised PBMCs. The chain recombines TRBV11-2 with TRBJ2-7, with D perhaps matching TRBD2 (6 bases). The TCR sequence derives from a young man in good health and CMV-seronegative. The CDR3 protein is CASSFRLDPYEQYF. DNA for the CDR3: TGTGCCAGCAGCTTCAGACTAGATCCCTACGAGCAGTACTTC.